These T cell receptor beta chains were read from a single sample in a study of breast tumors, draining lymph nodes, adjacent tissues. Each CDR3 protein is one row after TCRdb ran MiXCR on the multiplex PCR reads. Of some 150,000 distinct CDR3 sequences in the sample, under 25% are singletons; the top ten hold around 2.6%. Sequenced: axillary lymph node tissue. Receptors were obtained from a female donor with breast cancer. Some clones in this sample may be carry-over from other donors' samples. Each CDR3 is given with its conserved first and last residue. The order of the fields is CDR3 length, J gene, clone size, D gene, V gene, CDR3 DNA, CDR3 protein. The D gene is left open where the match is weak. Size tells how often a clone was seen (once, few, many) or the class of an expanded clone, and some rows leave it out.

CDR3 length: 16
J gene: TRBJ1-2
clone size: many
D gene: NA
V gene: TRBV20-1
CDR3 DNA: TGCAGTGCCCGGGACCCGTGGGGCGCAATTATCTATGGCTACACCTTC
CDR3 protein: CSARDPWGAIIYGYTF

CDR3 length: 16
J gene: TRBJ1-2
clone size: few
D gene: NA
V gene: TRBV6-5
CDR3 DNA: TGTGCCAGCAGTTACTCTCGGGACGGATTTAACTATGGCTACACCTTC
CDR3 protein: CASSYSRDGFNYGYTF

CDR3 length: 13
J gene: TRBJ2-1
clone size: NA
D gene: NA
V gene: TRBV30
CDR3 DNA: TGTGCCTGGACCCTCGTCCCGGTGGGTGAGCAGTTCTTC
CDR3 protein: CAWTLVPVGEQFF

CDR3 length: 14
J gene: TRBJ2-5
clone size: few
D gene: TRBD2
V gene: TRBV3-1
CDR3 DNA: TGTGCCAGCAGCCTACTAGCGCCTCAAGAGACCCAGTACTTC
CDR3 protein: CASSLLAPQETQYF

CDR3 length: 15
J gene: TRBJ2-7
clone size: many
D gene: NA
V gene: TRBV6-5
CDR3 DNA: TGTGCCAGCAAGGGCGGGGCAGGACACACCTACGAGCAGTACTTC
CDR3 protein: CASKGGAGHTYEQYF

CDR3 length: 16
J gene: TRBJ2-2
clone size: many
D gene: TRBD1
V gene: TRBV4-1
CDR3 DNA: TGCGCCAGCAGCCATCGGTGGACAGGGGTCCGGGGGGAGCTGTTTTTT
CDR3 protein: CASSHRWTGVRGELFF

CDR3 length: 13
J gene: TRBJ2-3
clone size: many
D gene: NA
V gene: TRBV2
CDR3 DNA: TGTGCCAGCAGTGGCGATAACACAGATACGCAGTATTTT
CDR3 protein: CASSGDNTDTQYF

CDR3 length: 14
J gene: TRBJ2-5
clone size: NA
D gene: TRBD1
V gene: TRBV20-1
CDR3 DNA: TGCAGTGCCGAGACAGGGGGCTCGGGGGAGACCCAGTACTTC
CDR3 protein: CSAETGGSGETQYF

CDR3 length: 15
J gene: TRBJ2-3
clone size: few
D gene: TRBD1
V gene: TRBV18
CDR3 DNA: TGTGCCAGCTCACCGGGACAGGGGGCAGGAGATACGCAGTATTTT
CDR3 protein: CASSPGQGAGDTQYF

CDR3 length: 14
J gene: TRBJ1-2
clone size: many
D gene: NA
V gene: TRBV6-6
CDR3 DNA: TGTGCCAGCACCTTACCCGACGGGACTATGGGCTACACCTTC
CDR3 protein: CASTLPDGTMGYTF

CDR3 length: 17
J gene: TRBJ2-3
clone size: many
D gene: TRBD2
V gene: TRBV20-1
CDR3 DNA: TGCAGTGCTCACACCCCGACTAGCGGATTAAGCACAGATACGCAGTATTTT
CDR3 protein: CSAHTPTSGLSTDTQYF

CDR3 length: 13
J gene: TRBJ2-5
clone size: many
D gene: NA
V gene: TRBV20-1
CDR3 DNA: TGCAGTGCTAGAGTCGGGGGAGTAGAGACCCAGTACTTC
CDR3 protein: CSARVGGVETQYF

CDR3 length: 14
J gene: TRBJ2-3
clone size: many
D gene: NA
V gene: TRBV7-2
CDR3 DNA: TGTGCCAGCAGCTTATCTAGCGACACAGATACGCAGTATTTT
CDR3 protein: CASSLSSDTDTQYF

CDR3 length: 15
J gene: TRBJ2-7
clone size: many
D gene: NA
V gene: TRBV9
CDR3 DNA: TGTGCCAGCAGCGTAGGTTGGGGGTCATGGTGGGAGCAGTACTTC
CDR3 protein: CASSVGWGSWWEQYF

CDR3 length: 14
J gene: TRBJ1-5
clone size: many
D gene: NA
V gene: TRBV20-1
CDR3 DNA: TGCAGTGCTAGCGTGGTGGAGGGCAATCAGCCCCAGCATTTT
CDR3 protein: CSASVVEGNQPQHF

CDR3 length: 15
J gene: TRBJ2-2
clone size: NA
D gene: NA
V gene: TRBV11-2
CDR3 DNA: TGTGCCAGCAGCTTTTCCGGGAGCGTAACCGGGGAGCTGTTTTTT
CDR3 protein: CASSFSGSVTGELFF

CDR3 length: 12
J gene: TRBJ2-1
clone size: NA
D gene: NA
V gene: TRBV18
CDR3 DNA: TGTGCCAGCTCACCTGAGGGACGGGGGCAGTTCTTC
CDR3 protein: CASSPEGRGQFF

CDR3 length: 11
J gene: TRBJ2-1
clone size: many
D gene: NA
V gene: TRBV19
CDR3 DNA: TGTGCCAGTAGTATTTACGACGAGCAGTTCTTC
CDR3 protein: CASSIYDEQFF

CDR3 length: 14
J gene: TRBJ1-5
clone size: many
D gene: NA
V gene: TRBV2
CDR3 DNA: TGTGCCAGCACTGGCGGGACGCCAATGGGGCCCCAGCATTTT
CDR3 protein: CASTGGTPMGPQHF

CDR3 length: 14
J gene: TRBJ2-7
clone size: many
D gene: TRBD2
V gene: TRBV7-9
CDR3 DNA: TGTGCCAGCAGCCGAAAACAGACTAGCGGGGAGCAGTACTTC
CDR3 protein: CASSRKQTSGEQYF

CDR3 length: 14
J gene: TRBJ2-5
clone size: few
D gene: NA
V gene: TRBV6-8
CDR3 DNA: TGTGCCAGCAACCCCTTGGGCAGAGAAGAGACCCAGTACTTC
CDR3 protein: CASNPLGREETQYF

CDR3 length: 12
J gene: TRBJ2-7
clone size: many
D gene: TRBD2
V gene: TRBV11-2
CDR3 DNA: TGTGCCACCGGGGAGGGAGCCTACGAGCAGTACTTC
CDR3 protein: CATGEGAYEQYF